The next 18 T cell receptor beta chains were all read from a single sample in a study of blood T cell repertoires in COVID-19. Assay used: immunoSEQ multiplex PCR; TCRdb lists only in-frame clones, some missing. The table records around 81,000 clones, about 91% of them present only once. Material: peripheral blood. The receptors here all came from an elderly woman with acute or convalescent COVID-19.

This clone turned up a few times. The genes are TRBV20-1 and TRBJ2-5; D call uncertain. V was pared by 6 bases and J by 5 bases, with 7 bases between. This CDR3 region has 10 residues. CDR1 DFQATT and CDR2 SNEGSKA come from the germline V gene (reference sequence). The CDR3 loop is CSAPVETQYF. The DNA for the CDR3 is TGCAGTGCCCCAGTGGAGACCCAGTACTTC.

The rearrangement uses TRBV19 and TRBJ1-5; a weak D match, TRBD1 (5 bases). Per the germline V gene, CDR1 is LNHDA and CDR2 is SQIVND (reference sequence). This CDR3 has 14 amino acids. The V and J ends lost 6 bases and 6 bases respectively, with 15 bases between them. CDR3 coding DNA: TGTGCCAGTAGACGTGTTGGGCAGGGTCAGCCCCAGCATTTT. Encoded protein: CASRRVGQGQPQHF.

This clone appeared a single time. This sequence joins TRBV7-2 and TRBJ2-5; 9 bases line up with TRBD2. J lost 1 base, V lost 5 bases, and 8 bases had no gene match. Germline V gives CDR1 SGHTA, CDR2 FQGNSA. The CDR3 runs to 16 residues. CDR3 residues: CASSPRAGGLQETQYF. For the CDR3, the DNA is TGTGCCAGCAGCCCTAGAGCGGGGGGCCTCCAAGAGACCCAGTACTTC.

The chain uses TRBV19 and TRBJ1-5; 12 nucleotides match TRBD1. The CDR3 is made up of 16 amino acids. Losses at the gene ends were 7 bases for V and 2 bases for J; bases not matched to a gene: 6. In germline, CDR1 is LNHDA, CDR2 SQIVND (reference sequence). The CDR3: CASTGQGAWGNQPQHF. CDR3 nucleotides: TGTGCCAGTACGGGACAGGGGGCATGGGGCAATCAGCCCCAGCATTTT.

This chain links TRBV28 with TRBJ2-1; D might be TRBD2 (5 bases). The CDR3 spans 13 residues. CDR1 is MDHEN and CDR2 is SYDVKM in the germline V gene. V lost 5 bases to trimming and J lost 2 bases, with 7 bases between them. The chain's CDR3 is CASSLGAYNEQFF. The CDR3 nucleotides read TGTGCCAGCAGTCTCGGGGCCTACAATGAGCAGTTCTTC.

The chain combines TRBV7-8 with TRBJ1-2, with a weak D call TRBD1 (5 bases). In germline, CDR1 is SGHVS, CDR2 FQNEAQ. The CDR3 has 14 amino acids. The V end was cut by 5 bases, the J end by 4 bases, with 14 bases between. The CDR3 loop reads CASSLMQGPYGYTF. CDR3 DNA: TGTGCCAGCAGCCTAATGCAGGGTCCCTATGGCTACACCTTC.

The CDR3: CASSFSEGTGYEQFF. DNA for the CDR3: TGTGCCAGCAGCTTTAGCGAGGGGACAGGTTATGAGCAGTTCTTC. The chain employs TRBV7-8 and TRBJ2-1; TRBD1 agrees at 8 bases. V trimming: 3 bases; J trimming: 8 bases; junction bases outside the gene matches: 9. Germline CDR1 SGHVS, CDR2 FQNEAQ. The CDR3 has 15 amino acids.

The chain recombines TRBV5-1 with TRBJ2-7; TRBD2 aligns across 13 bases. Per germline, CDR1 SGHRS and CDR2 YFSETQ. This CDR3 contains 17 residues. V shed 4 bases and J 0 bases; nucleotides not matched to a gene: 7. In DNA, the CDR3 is TGCGCCAGCAGCCCTGGGACTAGCGGGGCTTACTCCTACGAGCAGTACTTC. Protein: CASSPGTSGAYSYEQYF.

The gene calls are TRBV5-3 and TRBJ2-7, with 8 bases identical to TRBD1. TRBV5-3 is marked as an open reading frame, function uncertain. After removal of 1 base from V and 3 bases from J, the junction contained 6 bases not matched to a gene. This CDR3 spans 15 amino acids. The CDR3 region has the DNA TGTGCCAGAAGCTTGAGACAGGGGAGAGGCTACGAGCAGTACTTC. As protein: CARSLRQGRGYEQYF.

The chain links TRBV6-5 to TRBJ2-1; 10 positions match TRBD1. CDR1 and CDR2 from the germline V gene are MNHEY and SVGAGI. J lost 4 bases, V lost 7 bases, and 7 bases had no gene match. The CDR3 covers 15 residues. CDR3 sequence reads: CASTPPGQGYNEQFF. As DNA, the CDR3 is TGTGCCAGCACTCCGCCGGGACAGGGGTACAATGAGCAGTTCTTC.

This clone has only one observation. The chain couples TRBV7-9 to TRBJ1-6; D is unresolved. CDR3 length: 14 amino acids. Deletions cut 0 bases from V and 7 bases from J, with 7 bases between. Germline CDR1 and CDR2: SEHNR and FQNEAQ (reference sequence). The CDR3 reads CASSLALLNSPLHF. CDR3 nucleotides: TGTGCCAGCAGCTTAGCGCTATTAAATTCACCCCTCCACTTT.

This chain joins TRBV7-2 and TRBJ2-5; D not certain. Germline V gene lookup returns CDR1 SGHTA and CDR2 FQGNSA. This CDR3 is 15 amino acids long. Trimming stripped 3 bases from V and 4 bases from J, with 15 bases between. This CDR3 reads CASSFELAGRETQYF. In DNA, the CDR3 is TGTGCCAGCAGCTTCGAACTGGCAGGTCGAGAGACCCAGTACTTC.

Here the CDR3 DNA reads TGTGCCAGCAGCTTAGGGCAGGGCGGAGGAAACACCATATATTTT. Amino acids: CASSLGQGGGNTIYF. V usage is TRBV11-2 and J usage is TRBJ1-3; perhaps TRBD1 as D (5 bases). Trimming shortened V by 1 base and J by 4 bases, and 11 bases separated the two germline ends. This CDR3 contains 15 residues. From germline, CDR1 is SGHAT and CDR2 FQNNGV.

The DNA of the CDR3 is TGTGCCAGTACGCGGGACAGGGGGCAGAACACTGAAGCTTTCTTT. Translating gives CASTRDRGQNTEAFF. J is TRBJ1-1 and V is TRBV2, with 12 bases identical to TRBD1. Germline V gene sequence: CDR1 SNHLY, CDR2 FYNNEI. V shed 9 bases and J 1 base; nucleotides not matched to a gene: 6. The length of the CDR3 is 15 residues.

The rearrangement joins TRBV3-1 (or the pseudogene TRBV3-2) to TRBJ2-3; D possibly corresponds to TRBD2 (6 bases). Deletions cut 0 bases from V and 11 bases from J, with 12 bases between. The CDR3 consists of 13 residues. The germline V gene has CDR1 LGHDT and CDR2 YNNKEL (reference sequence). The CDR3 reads CASSQDTGVVQYF. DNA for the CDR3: TGTGCCAGCAGCCAAGATACGGGGGTTGTGCAGTATTTT.

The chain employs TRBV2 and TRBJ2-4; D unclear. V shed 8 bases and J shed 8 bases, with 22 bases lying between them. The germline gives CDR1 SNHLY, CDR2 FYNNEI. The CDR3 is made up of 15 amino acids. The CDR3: CASLRQVGPVDIQYF. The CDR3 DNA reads TGTGCCAGCCTCCGCCAGGTTGGCCCCGTAGACATTCAGTACTTC.

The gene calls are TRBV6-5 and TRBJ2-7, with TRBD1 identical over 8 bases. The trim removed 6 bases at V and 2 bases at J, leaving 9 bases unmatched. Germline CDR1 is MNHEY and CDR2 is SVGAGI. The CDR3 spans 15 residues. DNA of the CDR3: TGTGCCAGCAGCCAAGACAGGGGATATACCTACGAGCAGTACTTC. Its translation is CASSQDRGYTYEQYF.

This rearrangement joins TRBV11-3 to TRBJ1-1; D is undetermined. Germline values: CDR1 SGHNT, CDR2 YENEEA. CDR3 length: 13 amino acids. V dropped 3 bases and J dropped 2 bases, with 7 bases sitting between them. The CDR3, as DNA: TGTGCCAGCAGCTTCGAGGGTAACACTGAAGCTTTCTTT. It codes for CASSFEGNTEAFF. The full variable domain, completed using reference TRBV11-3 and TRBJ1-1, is EAGVVQSPRYKIIEKKQPVAFWCNPISGHNTLYWYLQNLGQGPELLIRYENEEAVDDSQLPKDRFSAERLKGVDSTLKIQPAELGDSAVYLCASSFEGNTEAFFGQGTRLTVV.